Included here is one TCR beta chain sequence, with context. It has no known antigen specificity. Nothing much larger sits one base from this clone, and base qualities are not available. The sample belongs to a study of blood T cell repertoires in COVID-19 (dated by TCRdb to 2020 to 2021). Regarding the research as a whole: Samples from collaborators originated in the United States, Italy and Spain and spanned both the acute and convalescent phases of COVID-19. A freely available public database, intended as a resource for researchers studying the immune response to SARS-CoV-2, is where the repertoires were released. The samples were drawn from the first 160 participants of the ongoing ImmuneRACE study and from roughly 1,300 subjects provided by 6 global collaborators. Deeply sampled blood TCRbeta repertoires from subjects exposed to, actively infected with, or recovered from COVID-19 were included in the dataset. The material from the prospective study consisted of cDNA or gDNA derived from T cells, B-cell-depleted T cells, or PBMCs. Where available, HLA class I and class II types were taken from metadata supplied by the sample provider and were not determined by assay-based typing. Nearly every sample came with metadata listing a de-identified subject ID, COVID-19 status, age in years and sex.

TCRbeta CDR3 regions were amplified from genomic DNA using the immunoSEQ Assay, a bias-controlled multiplex PCR. Concerning the study's data processing: The number of nucleated cells in each sample was estimated by amplification of reference gene primers within the assay. To quantify the absolute abundance of each unique TCRbeta CDR3 rearrangement, sequence reads were collapsed and filtered. For each sample, productive Simpson clonality was calculated by taking the square root of Simpson's diversity index across productive rearrangements. This is the immuneACCESS table as TCRdb keeps it, with only in-frame sequences that have V and J called. A part of the clones is gone; compared with another copy, unresolved V genes explain less than half, and the rest is unexplained. V, J and clone size derive from that table, while D and trimming were established from the DNA sequence. In this sample the table shows 200,000 to 250,000 clones, roughly four fifths of which occur a single time. Roughly 9.8% of the sample rests with the top ten.

The germline ends are 11 bases apart after V is trimmed by 1 base and J by 3 bases. Spanning cysteine to phenylalanine, the CDR3 consists of 15 amino acids. CDR3 DNA only is kept here, 45 bases in frame from base 1. Sequences SGHRS (CDR1) and YFSETQ (CDR2) are obtained from the germline V gene. Here is what the overall study found, with its caveats: How much clinical and demographic metadata was included differed by source and by participant, and the metadata was provided uncurated.

Each collaborating institution followed its own protocols to collect whole blood in K2EDTA tubes. Collaborator samples were shipped for TCRbeta analysis as frozen whole blood, isolated PBMCs, or DNA extracted from either sample type. The chain is assembled from TRBV5-1 and TRBJ1-5; possibly the D gene is TRBD1, per 5 matching bases. The source material was peripheral blood. The sequence was obtained from a man at least 80 years old with acute or convalescent COVID-19. The CDR3 has the sequence CASSLTTGTNQPQHF. The nucleotide sequence reads as follows: TGCGCCAGCAGCTTGACCACAGGCACCAATCAGCCCCAGCATTTT.